The entry below gives a single TCR beta chain sequence along with its context. As handled by the study authors: Estimation of nucleated cell counts was performed using reference gene primer amplification. The repertoire was sequenced with immunoSEQ multiplex PCR; TCRdb's copy has only in-frame clones and lacks some. V and J calls and clone size come straight from that table; D and trimming were deduced from the DNA. The repertoire holds fewer than 300,000 clones, with about nine tenths as singletons. This sample is drawn from a study of blood T cell repertoires in COVID-19. At the level of the study: From the United States, Italy and Spain came samples of acute and convalescent COVID-19. Sample material is recorded as cDNA or gDNA derived from T cells, B-cell-depleted T cells, or PBMCs.

CDR3 length equals 17 residues. Enrolment of Seattle patients took place during active infection, and they were followed longitudinally. J is TRBJ2-2 and V is TRBV21-1; the table gives TRBD1 as D, unverified against the DNA. TRBV21-1 is classified as a pseudogene. Sequenced material: peripheral blood. The TCR sequence derives from a person under 30 with COVID-19, enrolled during active disease. The CDR3 is CASRKPGTGGFIGELFF. The DNA for the CDR3 is TGTGCCAGCAGAAAGCCCGGGACAGGGGGGTTCATCGGGGAGCTGTTTTTT.